The next 9 T cell receptor beta chains were all read from a single sample in a study of response to subunit inactivated influenza vaccine. Via MiXCR, TCRdb re-called the RT-PCR reads, giving one row per CDR3 protein. Found here are some 500,000 distinct CDR3 sequences, 10% to 15% of them singletons; the top ten hold 10% to 15%. The specimen was PBMCs from blood, collected about 40 days after vaccination. These receptor sequences come from a man in his forties or fifties who received an inactivated influenza vaccine.

Ten or more counts support this clonotype. As DNA, the CDR3 is TGTGCCAGCAGCCCCCAGGGTGGTAATGAAAAACTGTTTTTT. Translation: CASSPQGGNEKLFF. The J gene is TRBJ1-4, the V gene TRBV12-3 or TRBV12-4, with D tentatively TRBD1 (5 bases). The CDR3 is made up of 14 amino acids. V was trimmed by 6 bases and J by 4 bases, leaving 12 bases between them.

This clonotype was observed a handful of times. The genes are TRBV5-1 and TRBJ2-1; 10 bases match TRBD2. Unmatched junction bases numbered 11, after V lost 6 bases and J lost 8 bases. This CDR3 contains 15 residues. In germline, CDR1 is SGHRS, CDR2 YFSETQ. CDR3 residues: CASTPSLAGDDEQFF. CDR3 nucleotide sequence: TGCGCCAGCACCCCCTCGCTAGCGGGAGACGATGAGCAGTTCTTC.

In this sample, this clonotype turned up many times. This rearrangement joins TRBV7-8 to TRBJ1-5; TRBD1 matches at 9 bases. From germline, CDR1 is SGHVS and CDR2 FQNEAQ. The CDR3 runs 17 residues. V gave up 5 bases and J gave up 4 bases; unmatched junction bases: 12. The CDR3 sequence is CASSTKPGQGLNQPQHF. CDR3 coding DNA: TGTGCCAGCAGCACTAAACCGGGACAGGGTTTGAATCAGCCCCAGCATTTT.

This clonotype was counted only a few times. The chain uses TRBV27 and TRBJ2-3, with 7 bases matching TRBD1. The ends lost 5 bases at V and 5 bases at J; junction bases unmatched: 7. CDR1 MNHEY and CDR2 SMNVEV come from the germline V gene (reference sequence). This CDR3 spans 14 amino acids. CDR3 in amino acids: CASSTLQGQDTQYF. Here the CDR3 DNA reads TGTGCCAGCAGTACACTACAGGGGCAAGATACGCAGTATTTT.

This clonotype was counted at least ten times. CDR3 sequence reads: CASSQTNQETQYF. For the CDR3, the DNA is TGTGCCAGCAGTCAGACCAACCAAGAGACCCAGTACTTC. The genes are TRBV6-2 or TRBV6-3 and TRBJ2-5; D is unclear. CDR1 is MNHEY, CDR2 SVGEGT, per germline. With 5 bases removed from V and 0 bases from J, the gap between germline ends came to 7 bases. This CDR3 region has 13 residues.

The J gene is TRBJ2-7, the V gene TRBV2, with D tentatively TRBD1 (5 bases). Looked up from germline, CDR1 is SNHLY and CDR2 is FYNNEI. With 8 bases removed from V and 4 bases from J, the gap between germline ends came to 21 bases. The CDR3 has 15 residues. CDR3 residues: CASRAFAQGTYEQYF. CDR3 bases: TGTGCCAGCCGTGCCTTTGCCCAGGGAACGTACGAGCAGTACTTC.

The table lists this clonotype with a few counts. The chain couples TRBV20-1 to TRBJ2-7, with 7 bases fitting TRBD2. CDR3 length: 16 residues. Trimming removed 0 bases from V and 3 bases from J; junction bases left unmatched: 11. Germline CDR1 is DFQATT and CDR2 is SNEGSKA (reference sequence). The CDR3 DNA follows: TGCAGTGCTAGAGATATTGCCTCTAGCGGTGGCTACGAGCAGTACTTC. This sequence encodes CSARDIASSGGYEQYF.

This clonotype has at least ten counts. The chain is built from TRBV7-2 and TRBJ1-1, with 8 bases aligning to TRBD1. The CDR3 extends over 16 amino acids. Germline-derived CDR1 and CDR2 are SGHTA and FQGNSA. Unmatched junction bases numbered 8, after V lost 3 bases and J lost 2 bases. The CDR3 sequence: CASSFRGQGGNTEAFF. The DNA for the CDR3 is TGTGCCAGCAGCTTTCGCGGACAGGGCGGCAACACTGAAGCTTTCTTT.

The V and J genes are TRBV6-7 and TRBJ2-3; the D gene is possibly TRBD1 (6 bases). TRBV6-7 is treated as an ORF (open reading frame) with a function not yet certain. CDR3 length: 14 residues. V shed 5 bases and J shed 2 bases, with 11 bases lying between them. This CDR3 reads CASSGDRPTDTQYF. The CDR3 DNA follows: TGTGCCAGCAGTGGAGACAGGCCCACAGATACGCAGTATTTT.